The 30 T cell receptor beta chains listed next were all sequenced from one sample in a study of cytomegalovirus exposure and HLA in healthy donors. The PCR contained 60 Vbeta and 13 Jbeta primers. Profiled with immunoSEQ multiplex PCR; TCRdb holds only in-frame clones, not every one. The table records some 150,000 clones, 64% of them present only once. Sequences were obtained from PBMCs. The receptors shown here come from a woman in her twenties or thirties in good health and CMV-seropositive.

The CDR3, as DNA: TGTGCCAGCAGCGTAGGGGCCCGGGCAGGGGATAATTCACCCCTCCACTTT. This encodes CASSVGARAGDNSPLHF. The chain recombines TRBV9 with TRBJ1-6; TRBD1 is a possible D gene (6 bases). Germline CDR1 and CDR2: SGDLS and YYNGEE. This CDR3 is built from 17 residues. V lost 0 bases to trimming and J lost 5 bases, with 15 bases between them.

This chain joins TRBV6-5 and TRBJ1-2; 8 bases fit TRBD1. The germline V gene encodes CDR1 MNHEY and CDR2 SVGAGI. V was pared by 7 bases and J by 2 bases, with 9 bases of the junction left unmatched. This CDR3 spans 15 amino acids. In DNA, the CDR3 is TGTGCCAGCATCCCGCGACAGGGGAGGAACTATGGCTACACCTTC. This encodes CASIPRQGRNYGYTF.

This clone was counted between two and nine times. The genes are TRBV5-1 and TRBJ1-5; TRBD1 matches at 8 bases. CDR1 SGHRS and CDR2 YFSETQ come from the germline V gene. The CDR3 extends over 17 amino acids. V trimming: 0 bases; J trimming: 1 base; junction bases outside the gene matches: 6. CDR3 DNA: TGCGCCAGCAGCTTGGGGGACAGGTCAGCAAGCAATCAGCCCCAGCATTTT. It translates to CASSLGDRSASNQPQHF.

Only a few counts were recorded for this clone. The chain uses TRBV5-4 and TRBJ1-3; perhaps TRBD1 as D (5 bases). The CDR3 runs to 13 residues. The V end was cut by 2 bases, the J end by 8 bases, with 11 bases between. CDR1 and CDR2 (germline): SGHNT, YYREEE (reference sequence). The CDR3 bases are TGTGCCAGCAGCTTTGATAGGGGTCACACCATATATTTT. This codes for CASSFDRGHTIYF.

V usage is TRBV28 and J usage is TRBJ1-1; D unresolved. The CDR3 covers 17 residues. Trimming stripped 1 base from V and 1 base from J, with 16 bases between. CDR1 and CDR2 (germline): MDHEN, SYDVKM. The CDR3, as DNA: TGTGCCAGCAGTTTATTGCCCCCGCGCGCGGCGAACACTGAAGCTTTCTTT. It specifies CASSLLPPRAANTEAFF.

The gene calls are TRBV5-4 and TRBJ2-5, with D possibly matching TRBD2 (5 bases). Trimming removed 6 bases at V and 5 bases at J, with 20 bases between. The germline CDR1 and CDR2 sequences are SGHNT and YYREEE (reference sequence). CDR3 size: 15 residues. The CDR3 protein is CASNKPGSLSETQYF. CDR3 nucleotides: TGTGCCAGCAACAAGCCGGGAAGCTTGTCGGAGACCCAGTACTTC.

The chain uses TRBV11-3 and TRBJ1-1; D call uncertain. The CDR3 length is 14 residues. Trimming pared 0 bases from V and 3 bases from J, leaving 8 bases between. Germline V gene data show CDR1 as SGHNT and CDR2 as YENEEA. DNA of the CDR3: TGTGCCAGCAGCTTAGAGGGCACGGACACTGAAGCTTTCTTT. Translated: CASSLEGTDTEAFF.

The rearrangement joins TRBV4-1 to TRBJ2-5; 7 nucleotides agree with TRBD2. This CDR3 is 16 amino acids long. V dropped 3 bases and J dropped 1; count of bases not matched to a gene: 8. CDR1 and CDR2 (germline): MGHRA, YSYEKL. CDR3 bases: TGCGCCAGCAGCCAGGGGGGGAGACAGCTCCAAGAGACCCAGTACTTC. Translating it yields CASSQGGRQLQETQYF.

This clone was seen a handful of times. The chain joins TRBV7-8 to TRBJ1-5, with D maybe TRBD1 (6 bases). The length of the CDR3 is 14 residues. From germline, CDR1 is SGHVS and CDR2 FQNEAQ. The V end was cut by 2 bases, the J end by 11 bases, with 16 bases between. The CDR3 region is CASSLLGHDTAQHF. The CDR3 bases are TGTGCCAGCAGCTTATTGGGACATGATACTGCCCAGCATTTT.

The chain joins TRBV7-9 to TRBJ2-7; TRBD1 matches 8 bases. The CDR3 has 15 residues. Germline V gene sequence: CDR1 SEHNR, CDR2 FQNEAQ (reference sequence). Trimming took 4 bases from V and 2 from J; bases not matched to a gene: 7. The CDR3 spells CASSSTKDRAYEQYF. The CDR3 DNA reads as TGTGCCAGCAGCTCGACAAAGGACAGGGCCTACGAGCAGTACTTC. Looking up the rest from reference TRBV7-9 and TRBJ2-7 gives the full variable domain: DTGVSQNPRHKITKRGQNVTFRCDPISEHNRLYWYRQTLGQGPEFLTYFQNEAQLEKSRLLSDRFSAERPKGSFSTLEIQRTEQGDSAMYLCASSSTKDRAYEQYFGPGTRLTVT.

The rearrangement joins TRBV2 to TRBJ2-5; the match to TRBD2 covers 14 bases. V lost 4 bases and J lost 5; bases outside the gene matches: 6. Looked up from germline, CDR1 is SNHLY and CDR2 is FYNNEI. The CDR3 runs 16 residues. CDR3 region: CASSAGLAGVRETQYF. CDR3 in DNA: TGTGCCAGCAGTGCGGGACTAGCGGGAGTAAGGGAGACCCAGTACTTC. Looking up the rest from reference TRBV2 and TRBJ2-5 gives the full variable domain: EPEVTQTPSHQVTQMGQEVILRCVPISNHLYFYWYRQILGQKVEFLVSFYNNEISEKSEIFDDQFSVERPDGSNFTLKIRSTKLEDSAMYFCASSAGLAGVRETQYFGPGTRLLVL.

The chain couples TRBV18 to TRBJ2-6; the D gene is possibly TRBD1 (5 bases). The CDR3 runs 16 residues. Trimming pared 4 bases from V and 1 base from J, leaving 11 bases between. Germline assignment: CDR1 KGHSH and CDR2 LQKENI. The CDR3 sequence is CASSQGLGSGANVLTF. The CDR3 nucleotides read TGTGCCAGCTCACAGGGGCTTGGATCTGGGGCCAACGTCCTGACTTTC.

This clone was picked up a small number of times. V gene TRBV19 combines with J gene TRBJ1-5; D ambiguous. V lost 3 bases to trimming and J lost 10 bases, with 13 bases between them. There are 13 residues in the CDR3. Germline values: CDR1 LNHDA, CDR2 SQIVND (reference sequence). CDR3 protein: CASSIPLIQPQHF. The CDR3 coding sequence is TGTGCCAGTAGTATTCCCCTCATACAACCCCAGCATTTT.

Details on this clone: The junction and the germline gene differ at one end; a read error may be behind it. The chain recombines TRBV30 with TRBJ2-5, with 9 bases aligning to TRBD2. The CDR3 runs to 17 residues. CDR1 GTSNPN and CDR2 SVGIG come from the germline V gene (reference sequence). CDR3 in amino acids: CAWGVGERGVGAETQYF. DNA of the CDR3: TGTGCCTGGGGTGTGGGGGAGCGGGGGGTGGGTGCAGAGACCCAGTACTTC.

The chain links TRBV7-2 to TRBJ1-5, with 11 bases matching TRBD1. The germline CDR1 and CDR2 sequences are SGHTA and FQGNSA. J lost 5 bases, V lost 2 bases, and 2 bases had no gene match. The length of the CDR3 is 15 residues. The CDR3 spells CASSLLGQGDQPQHF. The CDR3 DNA follows: TGTGCCAGCAGCTTACTGGGACAGGGGGATCAGCCCCAGCATTTT.

The V and J genes are TRBV9 and TRBJ1-2; TRBD1 might be the D (5 bases). The V end lost 2 bases, the J end lost 7 bases, and 15 bases lay between the germline ends. The CDR3 extends over 14 amino acids. Germline V gene lookup returns CDR1 SGDLS and CDR2 YYNGEE. CDR3 sequence: CASSVDQGLSGYTF. As DNA, the CDR3 is TGTGCCAGCAGCGTTGACCAGGGTCTCTCTGGCTACACCTTC.

This sequence joins TRBV27 and TRBJ2-1, with D possibly TRBD2 on 7 matching bases. Germline-derived CDR1 and CDR2 are MNHEY and SMNVEV (reference sequence). The ends were cut back, 5 bases at V and 9 bases at J, with 17 bases in the middle. The CDR3 is made up of 14 amino acids. The CDR3 loop reads CASSMGGGWAEQFF. The CDR3 nucleotides read TGTGCCAGCAGTATGGGAGGGGGGTGGGCTGAGCAGTTCTTC.

This clone has just a few counts. As DNA, the CDR3 is TGTGCCAGCGGGAATTGGGGGGAAGGCTACACCTTC. The encoded protein is CASGNWGEGYTF. The rearrangement uses TRBV11-2 and TRBJ1-2; possible D gene TRBD1, 5 bases. This CDR3 has 12 residues. The germline V and J ends were trimmed by 8 bases and 8 bases, with 15 bases remaining between them. Per the germline V gene, CDR1 is SGHAT and CDR2 is FQNNGV.

This chain links TRBV27 with TRBJ2-5; 10 bases line up with TRBD1. V shed 6 bases and J 3 bases; nucleotides not matched to a gene: 7. This CDR3 is built from 15 residues. Germline assignment: CDR1 MNHEY and CDR2 SMNVEV (reference sequence). The CDR3 region has the DNA TGTGCCAGCAGACCCGGGACAGGGGCTGAAGAGACCCAGTACTTC. It is translated as CASRPGTGAEETQYF.

The chain couples TRBV15 to TRBJ2-7; D gene uncertain. The CDR3 totals 12 residues. V lost 8 bases, J lost 6 bases, and 14 bases lay in between. Germline V gives CDR1 LNHNV, CDR2 YYDKDF (reference sequence). As DNA, the CDR3 is TGTGCCACCCTAGTCAGTCCCGGCGAGCAGTACTTC. Translation gives CATLVSPGEQYF.

The chain has TRBV21-1 and TRBJ2-2; TRBD1 is the table's D call, not checked against the DNA. TRBV21-1 has pseudogene status. The length of the CDR3 is 16 residues. CDR3 nucleotides: TGTGCCAGCAGCAAAAGGGACAGGGGGCAGGACGGGGAGCTGTTTTTT. The encoded protein is CASSKRDRGQDGELFF.

The chain combines TRBV7-6 with TRBJ2-5, with TRBD1 matching 9 bases. There are 16 residues in the CDR3. V shed 1 base, J shed 1 base, and the junction held 4 bases outside the gene matches. Germline assignment: CDR1 SGHVS and CDR2 FNYEAQ. The CDR3: CASSLGGTGPQETQYF. CDR3 nucleotide sequence: TGTGCCAGCAGCTTAGGCGGGACAGGGCCCCAAGAGACCCAGTACTTC.

The chain joins TRBV28 to TRBJ1-2, with D unclear. The length of the CDR3 is 13 residues. The germline V gene has CDR1 MDHEN and CDR2 SYDVKM. Between the trimmed V and J ends, which lost 7 bases and 2 bases, there was a span of 11 bases. In DNA form, the CDR3 reads TGTGCCAGCACCCTTGACGGGAACTATGGCTACACCTTC. Its protein product is CASTLDGNYGYTF.

The chain's CDR3 is CASSGGQGVYQPQHF. The CDR3 DNA reads TGTGCCAGTAGTGGGGGACAGGGGGTGTATCAGCCCCAGCATTTT. The chain recombines TRBV19 with TRBJ1-5; TRBD1 matches 11 bases. The V gene's germline CDR1 is LNHDA and CDR2 SQIVND (reference sequence). After removal of 5 bases from V and 5 bases from J, the junction contained 5 bases not matched to a gene. The CDR3 spans 15 residues.

CDR3 coding DNA: TGTGCCAGCAGCGCAAGCCCACAGGGGCCTCAGTATTTT. Translated: CASSASPQGPQYF. This chain connects TRBV6-1 to TRBJ2-3; 7 bases align to TRBD1. Germline V CDR1 and CDR2: MNHNS, SASEGT. V dropped 6 bases and J dropped 12; count of bases not matched to a gene: 12. The CDR3 is 13 amino acids.

The chain carries TRBV19 and TRBJ1-2; the D gene is possibly TRBD1 (5 bases). The germline gives CDR1 LNHDA, CDR2 SQIVND (reference sequence). Trimming pared 7 bases from V and 5 bases from J, leaving 23 bases between. CDR3 size: 16 residues. The CDR3: CASTNDRDPPRYGYTF. The DNA for the CDR3 is TGTGCCAGTACCAACGACAGAGATCCTCCGAGATATGGCTACACCTTC.

A word on this clone: A read error is likely, as this CDR3 ends without the conserved phenylalanine or tryptophan. The chain employs TRBV10-3 and TRBJ1-5, with D perhaps TRBD1 (6 bases). From germline, CDR1 is ENHRY and CDR2 SYGVKD. The length of the CDR3 is 14 residues. Trimming cost V 3 bases and J 6 bases, with 12 bases left between them. The CDR3 spells CAISDDRSIQPQHV. CDR3 coding DNA: TGTGCCATCAGTGATGACAGGTCGATTCAGCCCCAGCATGTT.

J is TRBJ2-7 and V is TRBV13; unclear D gene. The CDR3 sequence is 14 residues long. CDR1 and CDR2 (germline): PRHDT, FYEKMQ (reference sequence). Trimming pared 2 bases from V and 2 bases from J, leaving 10 bases between. The CDR3 nucleotides are TGTGCCAGCAGCTTATCCGGGTCCACCTACGAGCAGTACTTC. As protein: CASSLSGSTYEQYF.

This clone has only a few counts. The chain links TRBV2 to TRBJ2-5; 11 bases are shared with TRBD1. Germline CDR1 and CDR2: SNHLY and FYNNEI. The CDR3 consists of 15 residues. With V trimmed by 5 bases and J by 4 bases, 6 bases remained unmatched. The CDR3 DNA follows: TGTGCCAGCAGTCGGACAGGGGGCTTAGGAGAGACCCAGTACTTC. Its translation is CASSRTGGLGETQYF.

This clone was seen a few times. V gene TRBV25-1 combines with J gene TRBJ1-5; 10 bases map to TRBD1. Germline CDR1 MGHDK, CDR2 SYGVNS. Trimming took 3 bases from V and 4 from J; bases not matched to a gene: 3. The CDR3 has 15 residues. The CDR3: CASSDPGQGNQPQHF. The CDR3 DNA reads TGTGCCAGCAGTGATCCGGGACAGGGGAATCAGCCCCAGCATTTT.